This T cell receptor beta chain was recorded in a study of OX40 agonist ivuxolimab in advanced cancers. TCRdb keeps only in-frame clones here, not all; method: immunoSEQ multiplex PCR. Of fewer than 90,000 clones in the sample, nearly 95% are singletons; the top ten hold under 8%. Between the trimmed V and J ends, which lost 6 bases and 0 bases, there was a span of 9 bases. Germline CDR1 and CDR2: SNHLY and FYNNEI. This CDR3 is built from 13 residues. The chain couples TRBV2 to TRBJ2-7, with D tentatively TRBD2 (6 bases). The sample was CD4+ or CD8+ T cells sorted from blood, taken in a trial of the OX40 agonist ivuxolimab. The TCR sequence derives from an adult with an advanced solid tumor such as melanoma, head and neck, liver or kidney cancer. CDR3 DNA: TGTGCCAGCAGGCGGGACTTCTCCTACGAGCAGTACTTC. It translates to CASRRDFSYEQYF.